Listed below are T cell receptor beta chains from one sample, sequenced in a study of T cells after yellow fever vaccination. One entry per CDR3 protein, called by TCRdb with MiXCR from the 5' RACE reads. Seen here are under 600,000 distinct CDR3 sequences, 21% observed once, and the top ten hold approximately 15%. The sequences come from PBMCs, collected roughly 23 days after the first yellow fever vaccination. The receptors shown here come from a man between 18 and 29 years old who received the YFV17D yellow fever vaccine. Each CDR3 is given with its conserved first and last residue. The D gene is left open where the match is weak. Rows may omit the clone size; those that give it use once, few, many or a size class.

D gene | clone size | J gene | V gene | CDR3 DNA | CDR3 protein
NA | few | TRBJ2-3 | TRBV12-3/TRBV12-4 | TGTGCCAGCAGCCCATTTACGAGCACCAGCACAGATACGCAGTATTTT | CASSPFTSTSTDTQYF
TRBD2 | NA | TRBJ2-1 | TRBV7-6 | TGTGCCAGCAGCTCGGGGGGGGTCGGAAATGAGCAGTTCTTC | CASSSGGVGNEQFF
NA | few | TRBJ2-1 | TRBV4-1 | TGCGCCAGCAGCCATGCTTTAAATGAGCAGTTCTTC | CASSHALNEQFF
NA | many | TRBJ2-2 | TRBV5-1 | TGCGCCAGCCGGTTCCTTGCTGACACCGGGGAGCTGTTTTTT | CASRFLADTGELFF
NA | NA | TRBJ2-7 | TRBV12-3/TRBV12-4 | TGTGCCAGCAGTGTTCACGGATACGAGCAGTACTTC | CASSVHGYEQYF
NA | few | TRBJ2-7 | TRBV6-1 | TGTGCCAGCGGCCCCGGTGGCCAGCGACCCTACGAGCAGTACTTC | CASGPGGQRPYEQYF
TRBD1 | few | TRBJ1-1 | TRBV3-1 | TGTGCCAGCAGCCAACTTGGCGGGACAGGGACTGAAGCTTTCTTT | CASSQLGGTGTEAFF
NA | NA | TRBJ1-1 | TRBV12-3/TRBV12-4 | TGTGCCAGCAGTTTCCAGGGATTTAACACTGAAGCTTTCTTT | CASSFQGFNTEAFF
NA | NA | TRBJ2-5 | TRBV7-8 | TGTGCCAGCATCAACCGAGAGACCCAGTACTTC | CASINRETQYF
NA | NA | TRBJ1-3 | TRBV3-1 | TGTGCCAGCGGCCACGCGGGGACTGGAAACACCATATATTTT | CASGHAGTGNTIYF
TRBD2 | NA | TRBJ2-3 | TRBV7-2 | TGTGCCAGCGCCCCGGGACTAACGACAGATACGCAGTATTTT | CASAPGLTTDTQYF
NA | NA | TRBJ1-1 | TRBV7-2 | TGTGCCAGCAGCTTAGGCCCCTGGTTGAGGGGGGCCACTGAAGCTTTCTTT | CASSLGPWLRGATEAFF
NA | NA | TRBJ2-5 | TRBV5-1 | TGCGCCAGCAGCCCCCGGGTTGCCGAGACCCAGTACTTC | CASSPRVAETQYF
NA | NA | TRBJ2-1 | TRBV21-1 | TGTGCCAGCAGCAAAACGCCTGAGGGATCCAATGAGCAGTTCTTC | CASSKTPEGSNEQFF
NA | NA | TRBJ1-1 | TRBV5-1 | TGCGCCAGCAGCTTGTTTGGACCGGACACTGAAGCTTTCTTT | CASSLFGPDTEAFF
NA | NA | TRBJ2-7 | TRBV7-6 | TGTGCCAGCAGCTTATCAGAGGTCCCCTACGAGCAGTACTTC | CASSLSEVPYEQYF
TRBD1 | NA | TRBJ2-7 | TRBV9 | TGTGCCAGCAGCCGCGAGGGGACAGCTTCCTACGAGCAGTACTTC | CASSREGTASYEQYF
NA | few | TRBJ2-3 | TRBV29-1 | TGCAGCGTTGAAATAGGACAAGAAGACACAGATACGCAGTATTTT | CSVEIGQEDTDTQYF
TRBD1 | few | TRBJ2-1 | TRBV11-2 | TGTGCCAGCAGCCCCGATTATGGATACCGGGACAGACTTTACAATGAGCAGTTCTTC | CASSPDYGYRDRLYNEQFF
NA | few | TRBJ1-2 | TRBV15 | TGTGCCACCAGCAGAGGAGAGGGCAAAAACTATGGCTACACCTTC | CATSRGEGKNYGYTF
TRBD1 | many | TRBJ2-2 | TRBV5-1 | TGCGCCACCAGAGACAGGGCCACCGGGGAGCTGTTTTTT | CATRDRATGELFF
NA | few | TRBJ1-1 | TRBV20-1 | TGCAGTGCTATAGAACCGGGGAGAGCTTTCTTT | CSAIEPGRAFF
NA | few | TRBJ1-4 | TRBV12-3/TRBV12-4 | TGTGCCAGCAGTTTGACCGCCGCGCAGGAAAAACTGTTTTTT | CASSLTAAQEKLFF
NA | few | TRBJ2-7 | TRBV27 | TGTGCCAGCAGTTTAAGCCGGGGAGACTACGAGCAGTACTTC | CASSLSRGDYEQYF
NA | NA | TRBJ2-2 | TRBV4-3 | TGCGCCAGCAGCCCCCGACGGGCGGGGCCGAACACCGGGGAGCTGTTTTTT | CASSPRRAGPNTGELFF
NA | NA | TRBJ1-3 | TRBV6-6 | TGTGCCAGCATGTGGGGGACCATATATTTT | CASMWGTIYF
TRBD1 | few | TRBJ2-7 | TRBV19 | TGTGCCAGTAGTATTGGGACAGGTTACGAGCAGTACTTC | CASSIGTGYEQYF
NA | NA | TRBJ1-5 | TRBV9 | TGTGCCAGCAGCGTACAGGGAGCTAGCAATCAGCCCCAGCATTTT | CASSVQGASNQPQHF
NA | many | TRBJ1-2 | TRBV27 | TGTGCCAGCAGTTCGGGACGGAACTATGGCTACACCTTC | CASSSGRNYGYTF
TRBD2 | NA | TRBJ2-1 | TRBV6-5 | TGTGCCAGCAGGGTTACTAGCGGGGGGGCCTTCTACAATGAGCAGTTCTTC | CASRVTSGGAFYNEQFF
TRBD1 | few | TRBJ1-5 | TRBV12-3/TRBV12-4 | TGTGCCAGCAGTCTCGGACAGGATATTCAGCCCCAGCATTTT | CASSLGQDIQPQHF
NA | NA | TRBJ1-3 | TRBV12-3/TRBV12-4 | TGTGCCAGCAGAGACTACCCCTCTGGAAACACCATATATTTT | CASRDYPSGNTIYF
NA | few | TRBJ2-3 | TRBV10-3 | TGTGCCATCAGTGAGTTACAGATAGATACGCAGTATTTT | CAISELQIDTQYF
TRBD2 | few | TRBJ2-2 | TRBV6-1 | TGTGCCAGCAATGGGACTAGCGGGGGGCTTAAGGGCGGGGAGCTGTTTTTT | CASNGTSGGLKGGELFF
TRBD2 | few | TRBJ2-2 | TRBV6-2/TRBV6-3 | TGTGCAACCAGAAGGGGAGGGGTTTACACCGGGGAGCTGTTTTTT | CATRRGGVYTGELFF
NA | NA | TRBJ2-5 | TRBV7-9 | TGTGCCAGCAGCTTAGTGGTCGGCCGGCGAAGCCGGGAGACCCAGTACTTC | CASSLVVGRRSRETQYF
NA | few | TRBJ2-1 | TRBV29-1 | TGCAGCGCTCAGGGGGGCGACAGATACAATGAGCAGTTCTTC | CSAQGGDRYNEQFF
NA | few | TRBJ2-1 | TRBV18 | TGTGCCAGCTCATCTACTAGGGATGAGCAGTTCTTC | CASSSTRDEQFF
TRBD2 | many | TRBJ2-1 | TRBV4-2 | TGTGCCAGCAGCCAAGGAGCGGGGGGGCAGGTGGGTGAGCAGTTCTTC | CASSQGAGGQVGEQFF
NA | few | TRBJ1-2 | TRBV10-3 | TGTGCCATCAGTGAGCCCCAAGGCGCGGCATCTAACTATGGCTACACCTTC | CAISEPQGAASNYGYTF
TRBD1 | few | TRBJ1-2 | TRBV29-1 | TGCAGCGCTACCCCGGGACAGTTTGGCTACACCTTC | CSATPGQFGYTF
NA | NA | TRBJ2-3 | TRBV5-1 | TGCGCCAGCTATAGACAGGGAGGGGATACGCAGTATTTT | CASYRQGGDTQYF
TRBD1 | NA | TRBJ2-3 | TRBV7-8 | TGTGCCAGCAACAGGGGCCCGACAGATACGCAGTATTTT | CASNRGPTDTQYF
TRBD1 | NA | TRBJ2-7 | TRBV20-1 | TGCAGTGCTAGAAGGGACAGGTTGGGATACGAGCAGTACTTC | CSARRDRLGYEQYF
NA | few | TRBJ2-1 | TRBV4-1 | TGCGCCAGCAGCCAAGATACCGATGAGCAGTTCTTC | CASSQDTDEQFF
NA | few | TRBJ1-1 | TRBV6-5 | TGTGCCAGCAGTTATATCCAGAACACTGAAGCTTTCTTT | CASSYIQNTEAFF
NA | NA | TRBJ2-4 | TRBV5-5 | TGTGCCAGCAGCCCCCCGGAGGGAGGATTAGCCAAAAACATTCAGTACTTC | CASSPPEGGLAKNIQYF
NA | NA | TRBJ2-3 | TRBV4-1 | TGCGCCAGCAGCCAATCGGGCCTGAGTACGCAGTATTTT | CASSQSGLSTQYF
NA | NA | TRBJ2-3 | TRBV7-2 | TGTACCAGCAGCTTAGCGAGCCTTAGTGCAGATACGCAGTATTTT | CTSSLASLSADTQYF